The 21 T cell receptor beta chains below all came from one sample that was sequenced in a study of T cell clonality in common variable immunodeficiency. Study-level results: Common variable immunodeficiency TCR beta sequences reportedly had fewer deletions and N-nucleotide insertions.

The antigens of these receptors remain unknown. Produced via immunoSEQ multiplex PCR; TCRdb's table is partial and in-frame only. In total the sample includes about 33,000 clones, none of them seen once. Input material: peripheral blood mononuclear cells. The receptors come from a human donor with common variable immunodeficiency.

This clone was found many times. Coverage ceases 3 residues before the CDR3 finishes, and the germline J gene fills in the end. The chain recombines TRBV19 with TRBJ1-2, with D possibly being TRBD1 (6 bases). This CDR3 region has 15 residues. V was cut by 5 bases and J by 6 bases, with 19 bases left in between. Germline values: CDR1 LNHDA, CDR2 SQIVND (reference sequence). CDR3 residues: CASSLRAGTPNGYTF. CDR3 DNA (partial): TGTGCCAGTAGTCTAAGGGCCGGGACACCGAATGGC. Filled out from reference TRBV19 and TRBJ1-2, the complete variable domain reads DGGITQSPKYLFRKEGQNVTLSCEQNLNHDAMYWYRQDPGQGLRLIYYSQIVNDFQKGDIAEGYSVSREKKESFPLTVTSAQKNPTAFYLCASSLRAGTPNGYTFGSGTRLTVV.

In its sample, this clone was seen a few times. Sequencing ends 3 residues short of the CDR3 end; the germline J gene provides the rest. The V and J genes are TRBV2 and TRBJ2-3; D unclear. The CDR3 runs to 12 residues. Germline CDR1 SNHLY, CDR2 FYNNEI. CDR3 sequence: CASSDLPLTQYF. The CDR3 DNA, read in part, is TGTGCCAGCAGTGACCTACCTCTAACG.

About this clone itself: The DNA ends 3 residues before the CDR3 does, and the rest of the CDR3 is filled in from the germline J gene. This chain uses TRBV6-2 or TRBV6-3 with TRBJ2-7, with TRBD2 matching over 13 bases. Germline trimming cut 0 bases from V and 4 bases from J; bases unmatched to any gene: 0. This CDR3 spans 15 amino acids. The germline gives CDR1 MNHEY, CDR2 SVGEGT. CDR3 region: CASSYSTSGGYEQYF. The sequenced CDR3 bases are TGTGCCAGCAGTTACTCGACTAGCGGGGGGTACGAG.

This clone came up a few times. Coverage ceases 3 residues before the CDR3 finishes, and the germline J gene fills in the end. The chain combines TRBV11-2 with TRBJ2-5; TRBD2 might be the D (7 bases). Germline CDR1 and CDR2: SGHAT and FQNNGV. The CDR3 runs to 15 residues. V was clipped by 4 bases and J by 1 base, with 13 bases between them. The CDR3 region is CASSWGGSAQETQYF. CDR3 bases read: TGTGCCAGCAGCTGGGGGGGCAGCGCCCAAGAGACC. Complete variable domain (other parts from reference TRBV11-2 and TRBJ2-5): EAGVAQSPRYKIIEKRQSVAFWCNPISGHATLYWYQQILGQGPKLLIQFQNNGVVDDSQLPKDRFSAERLKGVDSTLKIQPAKLEDSAVYLCASSWGGSAQETQYFGPGTRLLVL.

This clone has more than one count but fewer than ten. The read ends 3 residues before the CDR3 terminus; that terminus is restored from the germline J gene. V gene TRBV30 combines with J gene TRBJ2-3, with TRBD2 matching 7 bases. The CDR3 extends over 13 amino acids. Germline CDR1 GTSNPN, CDR2 SVGIG (reference sequence). With 3 bases clipped from V and 0 bases from J, the junction kept 0 bases outside the gene matches. Partial CDR3 DNA: TGTGCCTGGAGGACTAGCAGCACAGATACG. Translation gives CAWRTSSTDT. The CDR3 reads in full as CAWRTSSTDTQYF.

There are a few counts of this clone. The read is 3 residues too short to cover the CDR3 end, so that end is filled in from the germline J gene. The chain combines TRBV30 with TRBJ2-5, with 7 bases that match TRBD1. The CDR3 is made up of 13 amino acids. Germline V gene sequence: CDR1 GTSNPN, CDR2 SVGIG (reference sequence). Germline trimming cut 2 bases from V and 5 bases from J; bases unmatched to any gene: 5. The CDR3 loop reads CAWSPGGTETQYF. The sequenced CDR3 bases are TGTGCCTGGAGTCCAGGGGGTACGGAGACC.

In this sample, this clone turned up a few times. The read halts 3 residues ahead of the CDR3 end, with the missing end drawn from the germline J gene. The chain uses TRBV18 and TRBJ2-6, with 7 bases matching TRBD1. This CDR3 has 16 amino acids. Germline V gene lookup returns CDR1 KGHSH and CDR2 LQKENI. With V trimmed by 3 bases and J by 3 bases, 5 bases remained unmatched. The DNA read from the CDR3 is TGTGCCAGCTCACCCCCCGACAGGGTTGGGGCCAACGTC. Translating gives CASSPPDRVGANV. The full CDR3 protein reads CASSPPDRVGANVLTF.

This clone was recorded many times. The missing CDR3 end, 3 residues past where the read stops, is filled in from the germline J gene. V gene TRBV18 combines with J gene TRBJ2-2, with TRBD1 as a possible D gene (5 bases). Germline V gives CDR1 KGHSH, CDR2 LQKENI. CDR3 length equals 15 residues. V was trimmed by 3 bases and J by 1 base, leaving 9 bases between them. This CDR3 is CASSPRTKNTGELFF. The covered CDR3 bases are TGTGCCAGCTCACCTCGGACAAAGAACACCGGGGAG.

In this sample, this clone turned up many times. The DNA read from the CDR3 is TGTGCCAGCAGCTTATGGTTGCGGGAGGGCGGTACG. Amino acid sequence: CASSLWLREGGT. The full-length CDR3 reads as CASSLWLREGGTQYF. The genes are TRBV7-2 and TRBJ2-3; the match to TRBD2 covers 9 bases. The CDR3 goes on 3 residues after the read ends, and that part is filled in from the germline J gene. The trim removed 2 bases at V and 8 bases at J, leaving 8 bases unmatched. Germline V gives CDR1 SGHTA, CDR2 FQGNSA. There are 15 residues in the CDR3. Variable domain in full (rest from reference TRBV7-2 and TRBJ2-3): GAGVSQSPSNKVTEKGKDVELRCDPISGHTALYWYRQSLGQGLEFLIYFQGNSAPDKSGLPSDRFSAERTGGSVSTLTIQRTQQEDSAVYLCASSLWLREGGTQYFGPGTRLTVL.

On this clone: The read terminates 3 residues ahead of where the CDR3 ends, so the germline J gene completes it. The chain carries TRBV30 and TRBJ1-1; D possibly corresponds to TRBD1 (6 bases). Germline V CDR1 and CDR2: GTSNPN, SVGIG (reference sequence). V lost 3 bases to trimming and J lost 2 bases, with 13 bases between them. The CDR3 totals 14 residues. The sequenced part of the CDR3 DNA is TGTGCCTGGAGGACGACAGGAGGAAACACTGAA. Amino acids: CAWRTTGGNTE. The entire CDR3 sequence reads CAWRTTGGNTEAFF.

This clone was detected many times. The read falls 3 residues short of the CDR3 end, and the missing part is taken from the germline J gene. The V and J genes are TRBV30 and TRBJ2-3; weak D call: TRBD2 (7 bases). In germline, CDR1 is GTSNPN, CDR2 SVGIG (reference sequence). The CDR3 covers 16 residues. V dropped 8 bases and J dropped 3 bases, with 24 bases sitting between them. The part of the CDR3 DNA that was read is TGTGCCCTGTCGATAGGGGGGGGGCGATATACAGATACG. It is translated as CALSIGGGRYTDT. The whole CDR3 protein reads CALSIGGGRYTDTQYF. The whole variable domain, filled in from reference TRBV30 and TRBJ2-3, reads SQTIHQWPATLVQPVGSPLSLECTVEGTSNPNLYWYRQAAGRGLQLLFYSVGIGQISSEVPQNLSASRPQDRQFILSSKKLLLSDSGFYLCALSIGGGRYTDTQYFGPGTRLTVL.

Turning to this clone: The read ends 3 residues before the CDR3 terminus; that terminus is restored from the germline J gene. This sequence joins TRBV7-2 and TRBJ2-3, with 8 bases aligning to TRBD2. The germline V gene encodes CDR1 SGHTA and CDR2 FQGNSA. Trimming cost V 3 bases and J 4 bases; bases outside gene matches: 6. The CDR3 is made up of 15 amino acids. CDR3 DNA, as far as it was read: TGTGCCAGCAGCTTCAGAGCGGGGGAGGCAGATACG. Encoded protein: CASSFRAGEADT. The complete CDR3 sequence is CASSFRAGEADTQYF.

Ten or more counts support this clone. Sequencing ends 3 residues short of the CDR3 end; the germline J gene provides the rest. J is TRBJ2-1 and V is TRBV18, with D perhaps TRBD1 (5 bases). V was shortened by 0 bases and J by 7 bases, with 19 bases between the two germline ends. CDR3 length equals 17 residues. Germline lookup yields CDR1 KGHSH and CDR2 LQKENI. The CDR3 spells CASSPPEVKGLGNEQFF. The covered CDR3 bases are TGTGCCAGCTCACCACCAGAGGTGAAGGGGCTAGGGAATGAG.

The covered CDR3 bases are TGTGCCAGCAGTGCTCAAGAGACC. Amino acids: CASSAQET. Given in full, the CDR3 is CASSAQETQYF. This sequence joins TRBV2 and TRBJ2-5; D is unclear. The read ends 3 residues early relative to the CDR3; the germline J gene fills the gap. This CDR3 spans 11 amino acids. Trimming pared 4 bases from V and 2 bases from J, leaving 2 bases between. CDR1 is SNHLY and CDR2 is FYNNEI in the germline V gene. Supplemented by reference TRBV2 and TRBJ2-5, the full variable domain reads EPEVTQTPSHQVTQMGQEVILRCVPISNHLYFYWYRQILGQKVEFLVSFYNNEISEKSEIFDDQFSVERPDGSNFTLKIRSTKLEDSAMYFCASSAQETQYFGPGTRLLVL.

With respect to this clone: The read stops 3 residues short of the end of the CDR3; the missing end is completed from the germline J gene. The chain uses TRBV18 and TRBJ2-7, with TRBD2 matching over 10 bases. Germline-derived CDR1 and CDR2 are KGHSH and LQKENI. The V gene end was trimmed by 2 bases and the J gene end by 6 bases; junction bases not matched to a gene: 10. The CDR3 length is 16 residues. The CDR3 region is CASSPAQRGGQVEQYF. Incomplete CDR3 DNA: TGTGCCAGCTCACCAGCCCAGCGGGGGGGCCAAGTCGAG.

Ten or more counts support this clone. The read is 3 residues too short to cover the CDR3 end, so that end is filled in from the germline J gene. J is TRBJ1-3 and V is TRBV2; 7 bases fit TRBD1. V lost 4 bases, J lost 2 bases, and 5 bases stayed unmatched. The CDR3 extends over 15 amino acids. CDR1 is SNHLY, CDR2 FYNNEI, per germline. The sequenced part of the CDR3 DNA is TGTGCCAGCAGTGGAAGTGACAGGGCTGGAAACACC. Protein sequence: CASSGSDRAGNT. The CDR3 in full is CASSGSDRAGNTIYF. The whole variable domain, filled in from reference TRBV2 and TRBJ1-3, reads EPEVTQTPSHQVTQMGQEVILRCVPISNHLYFYWYRQILGQKVEFLVSFYNNEISEKSEIFDDQFSVERPDGSNFTLKIRSTKLEDSAMYFCASSGSDRAGNTIYFGEGSWLTVV.

This clone was picked up many times. Here the CDR3 reads CASSLGAGGNEKLFF. The DNA read from the CDR3 is TGTGCCAGCAGCTTAGGGGCAGGGGGTAATGAAAAA. The chain has TRBV11-2 and TRBJ1-4; 7 nucleotides line up with TRBD1. The read comes to an end 3 residues before the CDR3 does, leaving the germline J gene to fill in the end. The J segment lost 4 bases and the V segment lost 1 base, leaving 3 bases of the junction unmatched. Germline CDR1 reads SGHAT; CDR2 reads FQNNGV. This CDR3 is 15 amino acids long. Together with reference TRBV11-2 and TRBJ1-4, the CDR3 gives the full variable domain: EAGVAQSPRYKIIEKRQSVAFWCNPISGHATLYWYQQILGQGPKLLIQFQNNGVVDDSQLPKDRFSAERLKGVDSTLKIQPAKLEDSAVYLCASSLGAGGNEKLFFGSGTQLSVL.

For this clone: Other DNA sequences in this specimen translate into the identical CDR3. The sequenced part of the CDR3 DNA is TGTGCCAGTAGTATGCTAGGGACAGGGATGCTGCAGCCC. It translates to CASSMLGTGMLQP. The full-length CDR3 reads as CASSMLGTGMLQPQHF. The V call is TRBV19, the J call TRBJ1-5; 9 bases map to TRBD1. The DNA ends 3 residues before the CDR3 does, and the rest of the CDR3 is filled in from the germline J gene. The V and J ends lost 3 bases and 7 bases, in that order; junction bases with no gene match: 10. The CDR3 runs 16 residues. CDR1 is LNHDA, CDR2 SQIVND, per germline (reference sequence).

In its sample, this clone was seen many times. The CDR3 goes on 3 residues after the read ends, and that part is filled in from the germline J gene. This chain joins TRBV14 and TRBJ2-3, with TRBD2 identical over 10 bases. The V gene's germline CDR1 is SGHDN and CDR2 FVKESK. V lost 0 bases and J lost 3; bases outside the gene matches: 9. The CDR3 has 18 residues. The CDR3 is CASSQEGPLAGVTDTQYF. CDR3 DNA, as far as it was read: TGTGCCAGCAGCCAAGAGGGGCCCCTAGCGGGGGTAACAGATACG.

Many counts were recorded for this clone. Coverage ceases 3 residues before the CDR3 finishes, and the germline J gene fills in the end. The genes are TRBV14 and TRBJ2-2; 8 bases line up with TRBD1. V shed 3 bases, J shed 1 base, and the junction held 1 base outside the gene matches. The CDR3 has 15 amino acids. Per the germline V gene, CDR1 is SGHDN and CDR2 is FVKESK. The part of the CDR3 DNA that was read is TGTGCCAGCAGCCACGGACAGGGGAACACCGGGGAG. Translating it yields CASSHGQGNTGE. The CDR3 as a whole reads CASSHGQGNTGELFF.

This clone has a count of ten or more. The read ends 3 residues early relative to the CDR3; the germline J gene fills the gap. This chain links TRBV5-5 with TRBJ1-2, with D possibly being TRBD1 (5 bases). The CDR3 spans 15 residues. V was pared by 2 bases and J by 5 bases, with 16 bases between. Germline CDR1 SGHKS, CDR2 YYEKEE (reference sequence). CDR3 DNA (partial): TGTGCCAGCAGCTTCGGGCAGGGCAATCAGTATGGC. Its translation: CASSFGQGNQYG. The entire CDR3 protein reads CASSFGQGNQYGYTF.